This T cell receptor beta chain was profiled in a study of T cells expressing NK-cell markers. General study results and limits: One observes that, in a handful of donors, these clonotypes were also the leading ones within the CD3+CD56-NKG2C+ fraction. Of the CD8+ T cells in six or seven donors, roughly 1.0-7.5% belonged to dominant NKG2C+ clonotypes.

About this clonotype: Its antigen remains unidentified.

TCRdb reprocessed the 5' RACE reads and reports one entry per CDR3 protein, with no DNA. The data include around 550,000 distinct CDR3 sequences; the top ten clones carry roughly 3.4%. CDR1 and CDR2 (germline): MDHEN, SYDVKM. The CDR3 loop spans 15 amino acids. The genes are TRBV28 and TRBJ1-1; the D gene TCRdb calls, TRBD1, cannot be checked with no DNA. Sequenced sample: blood T cells: a sorted CD56 or NKG2C T cell subset, CD4+ or CD8+ T cells, or bulk PBMC T cells (not recorded which). This clonotype was obtained from a man in his late teens or twenties in good health. This chain's CDR3 is CASSILQGGLAEAFF.